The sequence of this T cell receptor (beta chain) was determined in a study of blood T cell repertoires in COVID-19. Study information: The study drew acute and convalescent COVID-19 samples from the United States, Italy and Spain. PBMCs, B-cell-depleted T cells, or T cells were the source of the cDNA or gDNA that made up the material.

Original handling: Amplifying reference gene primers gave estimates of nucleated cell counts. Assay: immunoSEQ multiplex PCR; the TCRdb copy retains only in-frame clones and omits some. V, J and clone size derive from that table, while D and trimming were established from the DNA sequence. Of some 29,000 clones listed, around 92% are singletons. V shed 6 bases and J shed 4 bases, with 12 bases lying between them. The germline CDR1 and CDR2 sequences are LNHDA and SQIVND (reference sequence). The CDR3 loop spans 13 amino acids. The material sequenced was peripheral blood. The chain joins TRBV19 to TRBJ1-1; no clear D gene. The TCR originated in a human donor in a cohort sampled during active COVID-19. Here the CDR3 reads CASSPQAGTEAFF. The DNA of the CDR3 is TGTGCCAGTAGCCCGCAGGCGGGCACTGAAGCTTTCTTT.